The clone carrying this T cell receptor beta chain was counted a few times. The antigen remains unidentified. This record comes from a study of T cell repertoires in cytomegalovirus infection. At the level of the study: Recently identified HLA-C-restricted CMV epitopes were used, and well-studied HLA-B-restricted CMV epitopes were used as well. CMV infection and matching HLA type were both indicated by public TCR beta signatures.

The study, taken as a whole, reports: Dominant in the ex vivo response were TCR beta clonotypes restricted by HLA-C and specific for CMV.

Using its own MiXCR run on the reads, TCRdb lists one record per CDR3 protein. The top ten hold 10% to 15% of the sample, which has 250,000 to 400,000 distinct CDR3 sequences, roughly 25% seen once. Germline CDR1 is LGHDT and CDR2 is YNNKEL (reference sequence). This CDR3 has 15 amino acids. The V end lost 5 bases, the J end lost 1 base, and 14 bases lay between the germline ends. Sequencing used cultured PBMCs, obtained from culture after CMV antigen stimulation. This chain uses TRBV3-1 with TRBJ1-1, with D perhaps TRBD1 (6 bases). This TCR derives from a human donor in good health (CMV status not recorded). Some clones in this sample may be carry-over from other donors' samples. The CDR3 is CASSASRTENTEAFF. CDR3 DNA sequence: TGTGCCAGCAGCGCCAGTCGGACAGAGAACACTGAAGCTTTCTTT.